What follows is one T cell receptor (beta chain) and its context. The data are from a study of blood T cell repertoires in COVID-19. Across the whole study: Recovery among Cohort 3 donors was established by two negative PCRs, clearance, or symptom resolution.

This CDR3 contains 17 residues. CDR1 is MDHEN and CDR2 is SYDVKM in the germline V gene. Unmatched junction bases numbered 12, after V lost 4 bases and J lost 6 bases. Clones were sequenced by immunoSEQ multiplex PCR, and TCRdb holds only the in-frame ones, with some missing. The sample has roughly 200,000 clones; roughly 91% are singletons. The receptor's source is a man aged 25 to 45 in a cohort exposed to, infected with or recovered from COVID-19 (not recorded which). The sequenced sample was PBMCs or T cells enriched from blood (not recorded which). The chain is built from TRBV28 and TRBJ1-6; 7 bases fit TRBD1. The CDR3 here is CASSSVGVSGGNSPLHF. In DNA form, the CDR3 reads TGTGCCAGCAGTTCCGTAGGTGTCTCAGGGGGTAATTCACCCCTCCACTTT.